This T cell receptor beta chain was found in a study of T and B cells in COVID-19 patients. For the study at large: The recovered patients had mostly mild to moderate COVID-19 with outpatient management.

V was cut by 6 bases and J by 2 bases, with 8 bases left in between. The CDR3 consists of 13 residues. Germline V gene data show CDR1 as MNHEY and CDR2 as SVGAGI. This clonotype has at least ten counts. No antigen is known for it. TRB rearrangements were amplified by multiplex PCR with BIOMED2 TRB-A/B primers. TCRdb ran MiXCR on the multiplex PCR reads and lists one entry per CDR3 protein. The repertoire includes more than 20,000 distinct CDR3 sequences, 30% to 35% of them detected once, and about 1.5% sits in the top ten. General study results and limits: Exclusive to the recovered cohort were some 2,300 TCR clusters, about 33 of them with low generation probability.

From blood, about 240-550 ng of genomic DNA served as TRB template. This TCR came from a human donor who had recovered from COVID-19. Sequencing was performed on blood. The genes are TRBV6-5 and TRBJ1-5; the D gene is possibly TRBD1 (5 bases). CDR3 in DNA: TGTGCCAGCAGCCAGGGCGGCAATCAGCCCCAGCATTTT. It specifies CASSQGGNQPQHF.